This T cell receptor (beta chain) comes out of a study of CD8+ T cells in alopecia areata. Study in general: For 6 to 18 months, tofacitinib was taken, and 6 months off drug followed.

The authors extracted RNA and reverse transcribed it into cDNA as the sequencing template. Assay used: immunoSEQ multiplex PCR; TCRdb lists only in-frame clones, some missing. The sample has approximately 300,000 clones, more than 45% seen once. General study points: Scalp clonality dropped significantly under tofacitinib, as did expanded CD8+ top-100 clones. Given one nonresponder, whether baseline CD8+ expansion relates to response remains uncertain.

With regard to this clone: Its target is not known.

Described treatment: oral pan-JAK inhibitor, 5-10 mg twice daily. The CDR3 contains 13 residues. Germline V gene lookup returns CDR1 SQVTM and CDR2 ANQGSEA. Trimming cost V 0 bases and J 0 bases, with 5 bases left between them. This specimen was CD4+ T cells sorted from blood, taken at week 24, from a patient treated with tofacitinib. The chain employs TRBV29-1 and TRBJ1-1; D remains ambiguous. This TCR was recovered from a human donor with alopecia areata. This chain's CDR3 is CSVEDMVNTEAFF. The CDR3, as DNA: TGCAGCGTTGAAGATATGGTGAACACTGAAGCTTTCTTT.